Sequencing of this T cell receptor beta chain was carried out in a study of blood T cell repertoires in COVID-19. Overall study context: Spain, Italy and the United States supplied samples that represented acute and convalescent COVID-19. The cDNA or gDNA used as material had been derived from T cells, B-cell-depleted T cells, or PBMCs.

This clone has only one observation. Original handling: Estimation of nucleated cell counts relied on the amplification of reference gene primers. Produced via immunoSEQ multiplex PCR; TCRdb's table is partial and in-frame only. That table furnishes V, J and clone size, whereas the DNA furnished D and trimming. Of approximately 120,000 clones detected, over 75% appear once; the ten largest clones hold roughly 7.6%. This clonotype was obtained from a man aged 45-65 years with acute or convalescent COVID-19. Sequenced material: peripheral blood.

CDR3 residues: CASSTGSPYEQYF. CDR3 bases: TGCGCCAGTTCGACAGGGTCCCCCTACGAGCAGTACTTC. The chain links TRBV5-1 to TRBJ2-7; TRBD1 matches at 7 bases. V was pared by 8 bases and J by 2 bases, with 7 bases of the junction left unmatched. The V gene's germline CDR1 is SGHRS and CDR2 YFSETQ. This CDR3 is built from 13 residues.